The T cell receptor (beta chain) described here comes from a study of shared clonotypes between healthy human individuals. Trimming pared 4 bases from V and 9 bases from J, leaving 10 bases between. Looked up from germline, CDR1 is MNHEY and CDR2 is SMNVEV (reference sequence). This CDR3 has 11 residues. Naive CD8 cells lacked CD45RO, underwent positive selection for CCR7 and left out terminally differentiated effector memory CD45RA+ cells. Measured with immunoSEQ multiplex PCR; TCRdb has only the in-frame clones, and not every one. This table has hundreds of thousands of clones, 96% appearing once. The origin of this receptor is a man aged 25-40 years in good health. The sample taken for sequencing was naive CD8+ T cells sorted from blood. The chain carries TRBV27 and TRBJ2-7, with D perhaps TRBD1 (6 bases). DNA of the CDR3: TGTGCCAGCAGTTCAGGGGCCTGGCAGTACTTC. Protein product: CASSSGAWQYF.